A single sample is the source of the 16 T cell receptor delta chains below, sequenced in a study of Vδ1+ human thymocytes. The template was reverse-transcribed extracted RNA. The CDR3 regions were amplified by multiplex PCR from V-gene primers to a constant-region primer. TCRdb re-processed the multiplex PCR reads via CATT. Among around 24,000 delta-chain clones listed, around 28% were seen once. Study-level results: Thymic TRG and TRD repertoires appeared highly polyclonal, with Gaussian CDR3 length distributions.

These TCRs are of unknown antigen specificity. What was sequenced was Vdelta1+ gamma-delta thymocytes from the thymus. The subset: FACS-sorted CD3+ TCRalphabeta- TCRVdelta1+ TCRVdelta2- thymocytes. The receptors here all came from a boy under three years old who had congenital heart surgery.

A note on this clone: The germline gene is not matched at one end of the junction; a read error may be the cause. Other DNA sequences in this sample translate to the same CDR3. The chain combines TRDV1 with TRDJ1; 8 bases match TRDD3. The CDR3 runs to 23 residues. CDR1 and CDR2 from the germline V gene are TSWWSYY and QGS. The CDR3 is CALGELWLAWRGYFRLYTDKLIF. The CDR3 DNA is TGTGCTCTTGGGGAACTCTGGCTCGCATGGCGGGGATACTTCAGACTGTACACCGATAAACTCATCTTC.

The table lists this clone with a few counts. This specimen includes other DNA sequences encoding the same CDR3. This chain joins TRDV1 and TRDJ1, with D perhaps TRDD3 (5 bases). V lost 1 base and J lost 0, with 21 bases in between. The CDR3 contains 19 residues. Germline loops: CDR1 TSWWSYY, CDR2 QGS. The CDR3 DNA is TGTGCTCTTGGGGAACGACGGCAAAGGGGGTACCCGTACACCGATAAACTCATCTTT. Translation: CALGERRQRGYPYTDKLIF.

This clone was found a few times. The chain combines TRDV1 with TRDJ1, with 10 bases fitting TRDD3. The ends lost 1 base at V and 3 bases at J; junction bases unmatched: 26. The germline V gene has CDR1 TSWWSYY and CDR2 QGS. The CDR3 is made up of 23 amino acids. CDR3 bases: TGTGCTCTTGGGGAACGGGCGATCCACTGGGGGATGAGGGACCACGCAACCTCCGATAAACTCATCTTT. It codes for CALGERAIHWGMRDHATSDKLIF.

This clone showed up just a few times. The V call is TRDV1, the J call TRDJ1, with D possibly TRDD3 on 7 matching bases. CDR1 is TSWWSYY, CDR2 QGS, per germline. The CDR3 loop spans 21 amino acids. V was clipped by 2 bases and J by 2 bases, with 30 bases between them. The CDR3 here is CALGEKLGLPRRGGPTDKLIF. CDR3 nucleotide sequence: TGTGCTCTTGGGGAAAAATTAGGCCTTCCACGACGTGGGGGACCGACCGATAAACTCATCTTT.

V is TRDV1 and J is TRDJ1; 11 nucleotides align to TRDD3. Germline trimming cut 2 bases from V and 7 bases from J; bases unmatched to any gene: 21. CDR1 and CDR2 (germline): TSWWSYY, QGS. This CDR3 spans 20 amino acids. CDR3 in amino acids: CALGEGGPPQLGDRVGKLIF. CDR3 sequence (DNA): TGTGCTCTTGGGGAAGGGGGGCCTCCCCAACTGGGGGATAGGGTCGGTAAACTCATCTTT.

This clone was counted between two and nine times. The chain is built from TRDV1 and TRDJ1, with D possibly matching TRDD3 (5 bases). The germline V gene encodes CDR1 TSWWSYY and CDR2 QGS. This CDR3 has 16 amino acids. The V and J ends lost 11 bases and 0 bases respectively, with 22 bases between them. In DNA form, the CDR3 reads TGTGCTGCCACGGTCCGTTTTGGGGCCCACACCGATAAACTCATCTTT. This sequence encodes CAATVRFGAHTDKLIF.

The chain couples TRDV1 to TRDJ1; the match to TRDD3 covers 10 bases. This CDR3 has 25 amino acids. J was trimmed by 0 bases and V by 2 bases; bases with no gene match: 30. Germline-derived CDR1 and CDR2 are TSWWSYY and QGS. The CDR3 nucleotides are TGTGCTCTTGGGGAATACGTCAAGGTCTTCAATGGGGGGATACGCCCCAAGACTTACACCGATAAACTCATCTTT. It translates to CALGEYVKVFNGGIRPKTYTDKLIF.

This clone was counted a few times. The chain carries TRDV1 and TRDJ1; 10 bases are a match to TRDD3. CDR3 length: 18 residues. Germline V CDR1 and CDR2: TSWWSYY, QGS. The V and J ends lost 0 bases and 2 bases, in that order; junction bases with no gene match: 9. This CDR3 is CALGELLPTGGSTDKLIF. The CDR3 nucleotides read TGTGCTCTTGGGGAACTCCTACCTACTGGGGGATCGACCGATAAACTCATCTTT.

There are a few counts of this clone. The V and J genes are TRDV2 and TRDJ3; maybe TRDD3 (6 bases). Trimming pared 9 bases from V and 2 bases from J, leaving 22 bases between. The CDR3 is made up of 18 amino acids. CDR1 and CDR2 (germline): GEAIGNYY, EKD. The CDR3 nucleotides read TGTGCCACTTATGGGCTTTCTGACTGGGCCTGGGACACCCGACAGATGTTTTTC. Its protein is CATYGLSDWAWDTRQMFF.

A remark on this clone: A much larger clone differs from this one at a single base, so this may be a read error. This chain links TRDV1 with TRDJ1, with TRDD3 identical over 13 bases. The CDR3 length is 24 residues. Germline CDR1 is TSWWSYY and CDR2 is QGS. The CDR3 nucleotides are TGTGCTGTTGGGGAACTCGTCAGCCCCTCTCCTACCTCCACGTACTGGGGGATACGCGCAAAACTCATCTTT. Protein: CAVGELVSPSPTSTYWGIRAKLIF.

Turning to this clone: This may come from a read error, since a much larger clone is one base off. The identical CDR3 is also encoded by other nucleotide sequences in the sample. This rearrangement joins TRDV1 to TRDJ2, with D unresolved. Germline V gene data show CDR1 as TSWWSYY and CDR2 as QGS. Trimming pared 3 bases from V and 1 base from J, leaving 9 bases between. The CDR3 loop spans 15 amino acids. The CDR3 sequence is CALGELGLLTAQLFF. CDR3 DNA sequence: TGTGCTCTTGGGGAGCTCGGGCTTTTGACAGCACAACTCTTCTTT.

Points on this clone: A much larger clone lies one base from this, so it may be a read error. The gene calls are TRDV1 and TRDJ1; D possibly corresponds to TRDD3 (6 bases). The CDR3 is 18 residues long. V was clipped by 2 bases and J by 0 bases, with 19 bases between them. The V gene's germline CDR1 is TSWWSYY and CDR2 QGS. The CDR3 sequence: CALGEVYRVGIYTDKLIF. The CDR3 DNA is TGTGCTCTTGGGGAAGTATACCGCGTGGGGATTTACACCGATAAACTCATCTTT.

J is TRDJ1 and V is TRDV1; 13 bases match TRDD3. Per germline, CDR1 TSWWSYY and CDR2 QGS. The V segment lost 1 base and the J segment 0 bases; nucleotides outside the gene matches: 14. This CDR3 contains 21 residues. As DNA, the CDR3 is TGTGCTCTTGGGGAACGGTACGAGTACTGGGGGATACGGGGTAACACCGATAAACTCATCTTT. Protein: CALGERYEYWGIRGNTDKLIF.

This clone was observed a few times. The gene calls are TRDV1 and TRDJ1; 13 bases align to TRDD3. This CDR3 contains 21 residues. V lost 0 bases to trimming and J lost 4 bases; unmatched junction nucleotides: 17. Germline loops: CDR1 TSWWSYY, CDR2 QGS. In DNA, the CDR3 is TGTGCTCTTGGGGAACTTCTTCCTCGTCCGTACTGGGGGATACGGAACGATAAACTCATCTTT. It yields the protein CALGELLPRPYWGIRNDKLIF.

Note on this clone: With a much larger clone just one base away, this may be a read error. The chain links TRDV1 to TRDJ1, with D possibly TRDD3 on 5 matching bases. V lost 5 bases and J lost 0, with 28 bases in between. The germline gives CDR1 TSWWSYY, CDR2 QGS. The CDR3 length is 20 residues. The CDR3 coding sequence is TGTGCTCTTGGGCAACCCGTCCCTCAGGTCGGGGACCCGTACACCGATAAACTCATCTTT. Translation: CALGQPVPQVGDPYTDKLIF.

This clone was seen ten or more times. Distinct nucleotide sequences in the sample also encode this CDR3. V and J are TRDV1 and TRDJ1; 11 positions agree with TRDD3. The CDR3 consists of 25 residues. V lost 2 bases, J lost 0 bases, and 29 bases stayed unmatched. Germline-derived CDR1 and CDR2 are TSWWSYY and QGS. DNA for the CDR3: TGTGCTCTTGGGGAATCCGGTTGGTCCTACGCTGGTTTGATGGGGGATACGCGGTACACCGATAAACTCATCTTT. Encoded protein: CALGESGWSYAGLMGDTRYTDKLIF.